This T cell receptor (beta chain) was profiled in a study of graft-versus-host responses after intestinal transplantation. The wider study: Uniformly, recipients were administered anti-thymocyte globulin induction with subsequent tacrolimus and steroids for three to four years.

Using immunoSEQ multiplex PCR, the repertoire was profiled, and TCRdb retains in-frame clones only, with some absent. The repertoire holds about 110,000 clones, more than 80% seen once, with about 0.2% in the top ten. In the case of this clone: Its matching antigen is unknown.

Findings and caveats of the study: Researchers found peak circulating GvH clone levels linked to early post-transplant HvG declines.

The V gene's germline CDR1 is SGHVS and CDR2 FQNEAQ. CDR3 length equals 13 residues. Deletions cut 1 base from V and 4 bases from J, with 8 bases between. The specimen was unstimulated CD4+ T cells sorted from spleen or lymph node cells, collected before transplant. V is TRBV7-8 and J is TRBJ2-7; the D gene is possibly TRBD1 (5 bases). The sequence came from a human donor who was the organ donor for an intestinal transplant. CDR3 sequence (DNA): TGTGCCAGCAGCTTAGGGACAAAATACGAGCAGTACTTC. Amino acid sequence: CASSLGTKYEQYF.